Presented here are 11 T cell receptor beta chains from one specimen sequenced in a study of OX40 agonist ivuxolimab in advanced cancers. Sequenced by immunoSEQ multiplex PCR; TCRdb stores in-frame clones only, minus some. The sample yields some 70,000 clones, approximately 90% seen once. This specimen consisted of CD4+ or CD8+ T cells sorted from blood, obtained in a trial of the OX40 agonist ivuxolimab. The receptor source for this set is an adult with an advanced solid tumor such as melanoma, head and neck, liver or kidney cancer.

The chain employs TRBV5-1 and TRBJ2-5; D is undetermined. This CDR3 is built from 13 residues. Germline CDR1 is SGHRS and CDR2 is YFSETQ. Trimming removed 0 bases from V and 4 bases from J, with 7 bases in between. The CDR3 DNA sequence: TGCGCCAGCAGCTTGGGCAGGTCAGAGACCCAGTACTTC. This gives the protein CASSLGRSETQYF.

The chain is built from TRBV30 and TRBJ2-6; D gene uncertain. The CDR3 loop spans 14 amino acids. The germline gives CDR1 GTSNPN, CDR2 SVGIG (reference sequence). V dropped 2 bases and J dropped 0 bases, with 5 bases sitting between them. The chain's CDR3 is CAWSRDSGANVLTF. DNA of the CDR3: TGTGCCTGGAGTAGAGACTCTGGGGCCAACGTCCTGACTTTC.

The chain carries TRBV5-4 and TRBJ2-5, with TRBD2 as a possible D gene (5 bases). CDR1 and CDR2 from the germline V gene are SGHNT and YYREEE (reference sequence). The CDR3 loop spans 14 amino acids. V gave up 4 bases and J gave up 2 bases, with 12 bases separating them. The CDR3 loop reads CASSVPGLQETQYF. CDR3 sequence (DNA): TGTGCCAGCAGCGTGCCGGGATTACAAGAGACCCAGTACTTC.

This chain connects TRBV12-5 to TRBJ2-2, with TRBD2 matching 10 bases. V shed 2 bases, J shed 3 bases, and the junction held 6 bases outside the gene matches. Germline-derived CDR1 and CDR2 are LGHNT and FRNRAP. CDR3 length equals 17 residues. This CDR3 reads CASGLLPTSGYTGELFF. The CDR3 bases are TGTGCTAGTGGTTTGCTCCCGACTAGCGGGTACACCGGGGAGCTGTTTTTT.

The chain recombines TRBV19 with TRBJ2-3, with TRBD2 matching 10 bases. Trimming took 5 bases from V and 5 from J; bases not matched to a gene: 10. Germline CDR1 LNHDA, CDR2 SQIVND (reference sequence). This CDR3 has 16 residues. CDR3 amino acids: CASSSQPGLAKDTQYF. The CDR3 DNA sequence: TGTGCCAGTAGTTCTCAACCGGGACTAGCGAAAGATACGCAGTATTTT.

The gene calls are TRBV5-4 and TRBJ2-5; weak D call: TRBD2 (6 bases). Gene TRBJ2-7 matches the end of the DNA better, so the J call may be wrong. The CDR3 is made up of 14 amino acids. Germline CDR1 is SGHNT and CDR2 is YYREEE (reference sequence). Here the CDR3 DNA reads TGTGCCAGCAGCTTGGGCGGGGAGAGGCACGAGCAGTACTTC. Protein sequence: CASSLGGERHEQYF.

The V and J genes are TRBV13 and TRBJ1-3, with 7 positions matching TRBD1. CDR1 PRHDT and CDR2 FYEKMQ come from the germline V gene (reference sequence). This CDR3 has 16 residues. The trim removed 5 bases at V and 0 bases at J, leaving 7 bases unmatched. DNA for the CDR3: TGTGCCAGCAGCCCCTCCCACAGGGGCTCTGGAAACACCATATATTTT. Its protein product is CASSPSHRGSGNTIYF.

V is TRBV7-8 and J is TRBJ2-1, with a weak D call TRBD1 (5 bases). The CDR3 has 14 amino acids. Trimming stripped 5 bases from V and 6 bases from J, with 14 bases between. In germline, CDR1 is SGHVS, CDR2 FQNEAQ. CDR3 coding DNA: TGTGCCAGCAGCCCCATCCCTAGGGGCAATGAGCAGTTCTTC. Its protein is CASSPIPRGNEQFF.

In its sample, this clone was seen a few times. The rearrangement links TRBV7-9 to TRBJ2-3; D is unclear. Trimming stripped 0 bases from V and 6 bases from J, with 10 bases between. The CDR3 length is 14 residues. The V gene's germline CDR1 is SEHNR and CDR2 FQNEAQ (reference sequence). The CDR3 protein is CASSLAALKDTQYF. The CDR3 nucleotides read TGTGCCAGCAGCTTAGCTGCCCTAAAGGATACGCAGTATTTT.

The chain recombines TRBV6-5 with TRBJ1-3; D not certain. This CDR3 has 16 residues. The germline V gene has CDR1 MNHEY and CDR2 SVGAGI. V lost 0 bases to trimming and J lost 0 bases, with 9 bases between them. The CDR3: CASSYSPPASGNTIYF. The CDR3 DNA is TGTGCCAGCAGTTACTCCCCGCCTGCCTCTGGAAACACCATATATTTT.

V is TRBV6-4 and J is TRBJ1-1, with 7 bases aligning to TRBD1. The CDR3 spans 14 residues. Unmatched junction bases numbered 5, after V lost 2 bases and J lost 5 bases. Per the germline V gene, CDR1 is MRHNA and CDR2 is SNTAGT. This chain's CDR3 is CASSDRGLGTEAFF. In DNA, the CDR3 is TGTGCCAGCAGTGACAGGGGGCTGGGGACTGAAGCTTTCTTT.